The TCR beta chain described here comes from a study of early T cells in non-severe SARS-CoV-2 infection. TCRdb independently ran MiXCR on the 5' RACE reads; one entry per CDR3 protein. The profile shows roughly 40,000 distinct CDR3 sequences, around 6.8% of them singletons. This CDR3 is 16 amino acids long. CDR1 is SSHAT, CDR2 FNYEAQ, per germline (reference sequence). This clonotype was seen at least ten times. A read error may produce the germline difference seen at one junction end. The gene calls are TRBV7-7 and TRBJ2-3; 8 bases are shared with TRBD2. Specimen: whole blood. This clonotype originated in an adult who was a healthcare worker with PCR-confirmed SARS-CoV-2 infection or an uninfected control (not recorded which). Here the CDR3 reads CASSLGIAGMTDTQYF. For the CDR3, the DNA is TGTGCTAGCAGCTTAGGGATAGCGGGGATGACAGATACGCAGTATTTT.